Listed below are T cell receptor beta chains from one sample, sequenced in a study of blood T cell repertoires in COVID-19. Clones were sequenced by immunoSEQ multiplex PCR, and TCRdb holds only the in-frame ones, with some missing. The sample has roughly 250,000 clones, 80% to 85% seen once. Sequenced material: peripheral blood. Receptors originate from a person between 65 and 80 years old with COVID-19, enrolled during active disease. Both conserved end residues are part of each CDR3. D genes are given only for firm matches. Size values are once, few and many counts, or a class for expanded clones, and some rows have none.

D gene	V gene	J gene	clone size	CDR3 protein	CDR3 DNA
-	TRBV7-2	TRBJ1-1	-	CASSLDRQMNTEAFF	TGTGCCAGCAGCTTAGACAGACAAATGAACACTGAAGCTTTCTTT
TRBD1	TRBV6-2/TRBV6-3	TRBJ1-5	-	CASSWVPGQVHSNQPQHF	TGTGCCAGCAGTTGGGTCCCGGGACAGGTACATAGCAATCAGCCCCAGCATTTT
TRBD2	TRBV7-2	TRBJ2-3	-	CASSLLAGAPADTQYF	TGTGCCAGCAGCTTACTAGCGGGTGCCCCTGCAGATACGCAGTATTTT
-	TRBV7-2	TRBJ1-2	-	CASSLGGTAANYGYTF	TGTGCCAGCAGCTTGGGGGGGACCGCAGCTAACTATGGCTACACCTTC
-	TRBV7-2	TRBJ1-1	-	CASGLYTEAFF	TGTGCCAGTGGCCTGTACACTGAAGCTTTCTTT
TRBD1	TRBV28	TRBJ1-1	-	CASSPPGQRVGAFF	TGTGCCAGCAGTCCACCGGGACAGAGGGTTGGTGCTTTCTTT
-	TRBV24-1	TRBJ2-2	-	CATRGGNTGELFF	TGTGCCACCAGAGGGGGAAACACCGGGGAGCTGTTTTTT
TRBD1	TRBV5-5	TRBJ1-1	-	CASSWGQGLRNTEAFF	TGTGCCAGCAGCTGGGGACAGGGTCTCAGGAACACTGAAGCTTTCTTT
TRBD1	TRBV4-3	TRBJ2-7	-	CASSQSWTGGYEQYF	TGCGCCAGCAGCCAATCGTGGACAGGGGGCTACGAGCAGTACTTC
-	TRBV27	TRBJ2-3	-	CASSLRLTDTQYF	TGTGCCAGCAGTTTACGTCTCACAGATACGCAGTATTTT
TRBD2	TRBV19	TRBJ2-3	-	CASSKSYTSGVLDTQYF	TGTGCCAGTAGCAAAAGTTATACTAGCGGGGTTTTAGATACGCAGTATTTT
-	TRBV28	TRBJ1-1	-	CASSSPYTEAFF	TGTGCCAGCAGTTCTCCTTACACTGAAGCTTTCTTT
-	TRBV5-1	TRBJ2-5	-	CASSTTGTIQETQYF	TGCGCCAGCAGCACCACAGGGACCATCCAAGAGACCCAGTACTTC
TRBD1	TRBV5-8	TRBJ2-1	-	CASSKTGGRDEQFF	TGTGCCAGCAGCAAAACAGGGGGTCGAGATGAGCAGTTCTTC
TRBD1	TRBV19	TRBJ2-7	-	CASKLRTGQNYEQYF	TGTGCCAGTAAGCTTCGGACGGGACAGAACTACGAGCAGTACTTC
TRBD1	TRBV7-2	TRBJ1-5	-	CASSPGQGNQPQHF	TGTGCCAGCAGCCCCGGACAGGGCAATCAGCCCCAGCATTTT
-	TRBV7-2	TRBJ1-5	-	CASSLASGQSNQPQHF	TGTGCCAGCAGCTTAGCGAGTGGACAGAGCAATCAGCCCCAGCATTTT
TRBD2	TRBV10-3	TRBJ2-1	-	CATGLATYNEQFF	TGTGCCACTGGACTAGCTACCTACAATGAGCAGTTCTTC
-	TRBV28	TRBJ1-2	-	CASSSWARYGYTF	TGTGCCAGCAGTTCCTGGGCCCGCTATGGCTACACCTTC
-	TRBV25-1	TRBJ1-5	once	CASSEWGDEQPQHF	TGTGCCAGCAGTGAATGGGGGGACGAACAGCCCCAGCATTTT
-	TRBV29-1	TRBJ2-4	-	CSVVLAPPALAKNIQYF	TGCAGCGTTGTACTAGCCCCCCCGGCTCTAGCCAAAAACATTCAGTACTTC
TRBD2	TRBV3-1/TRBV3-2	TRBJ2-3	-	CASSQWTSGSSDTQYF	TGTGCCAGCAGCCAATGGACTAGCGGGAGCTCAGATACGCAGTATTTT
TRBD1	TRBV2	TRBJ1-4	-	CASRQGALEKLFF	TGTGCCAGCAGACAGGGGGCTCTGGAAAAACTGTTTTTT
TRBD2	TRBV5-1	TRBJ2-1	-	CASSLELAGLSYNEQFF	TGCGCCAGCAGCTTGGAACTAGCGGGACTATCATACAATGAGCAGTTCTTC
TRBD1	TRBV27	TRBJ1-2	-	CASSFGRGTAYGYTF	TGTGCCAGCAGTTTCGGAAGGGGGACAGCCTATGGCTACACCTTC
-	TRBV5-1	TRBJ1-2	-	CASSLVEGYGYTF	TGCGCCAGCAGCTTGGTGGAGGGCTATGGCTACACCTTC
TRBD2	TRBV18	TRBJ2-5	-	CASSPLGGRPETQYF	TGTGCCAGCTCACCCCTCGGCGGGAGACCAGAGACCCAGTACTTC
TRBD2	TRBV9	TRBJ2-1	-	CASSASGRSYNEQFF	TGTGCCAGCAGCGCTAGCGGACGCTCCTACAATGAGCAGTTCTTC
-	TRBV11-2	TRBJ2-5	-	CASSLDPLETQYF	TGTGCCAGCAGCTTAGATCCCCTGGAGACCCAGTACTTC
-	TRBV24-1	TRBJ2-5	-	CATSDLHSQETQYF	TGTGCCACCAGTGATTTACACAGCCAAGAGACCCAGTACTTC
-	TRBV6-5	TRBJ2-2	-	CAIRTANTGELFF	TGTGCCATAAGGACAGCGAACACCGGGGAGCTGTTTTTT
-	TRBV28	TRBJ1-2	-	CASNIGRQRLNYGYTF	TGTGCCAGCAATATCGGACGACAGCGTCTGAACTATGGCTACACCTTC
TRBD1	TRBV7-6	TRBJ1-6	-	CASSLQGGRGNSPLHF	TGTGCCAGCAGCTTACAGGGGGGACGGGGTAATTCACCCCTCCACTTT
TRBD1	TRBV11-2	TRBJ2-7	-	CASSSAMTGEPYEQYF	TGTGCCAGCAGCTCCGCAATGACAGGGGAACCCTACGAGCAGTACTTC
-	TRBV5-4	TRBJ1-3	-	CASSSDSRSGNTIYF	TGTGCCAGCAGCTCGGACTCACGCTCTGGAAACACCATATATTTT
TRBD1	TRBV5-4	TRBJ2-3	-	CASSFHRTGGNTDTQYF	TGTGCCAGCAGCTTCCACCGGACAGGGGGGAACACAGATACGCAGTATTTT
TRBD1	TRBV19	TRBJ2-3	-	CASSPGQGVDTQYF	TGTGCCAGTAGTCCCGGACAGGGTGTAGATACGCAGTATTTT
TRBD1	TRBV18	TRBJ1-6	-	CASSPQGQGAKSPLHF	TGTGCCAGCTCACCACAAGGACAGGGGGCTAAATCACCCCTCCACTTT
-	TRBV6-2/TRBV6-3	TRBJ1-5	-	CASSNGEISNQPQHF	TGTGCCAGCAGCAATGGAGAGATTAGCAATCAGCCCCAGCATTTT
-	TRBV14	TRBJ1-3	once	CASSQVKLISGNTIYF	TGTGCCAGCAGCCAAGTCAAACTCATCTCTGGAAACACCATATATTTT
TRBD2	TRBV5-1	TRBJ2-1	-	CASSQGPSGGLKEQFF	TGCGCCAGCAGCCAGGGGCCTAGCGGGGGACTGAAGGAGCAGTTCTTC
TRBD1	TRBV5-1	TRBJ1-4	-	CASSFGQGGYEKLFF	TGCGCCAGCAGCTTCGGACAGGGAGGTTATGAAAAACTGTTTTTT
TRBD2	TRBV6-4	TRBJ2-2	-	CASSDSILADITGELFF	TGTGCCAGCAGTGACTCTATACTAGCGGATATCACCGGGGAGCTGTTTTTT
-	TRBV7-9	TRBJ2-1	-	CASRRDNSYNEQFF	TGTGCCAGCAGACGGGACAACTCCTACAATGAGCAGTTCTTC
-	TRBV6-2/TRBV6-3	TRBJ1-1	-	CASSYQRTEAFF	TGTGCCAGCAGTTACCAGCGGACGGAAGCTTTCTTT
-	TRBV11-2	TRBJ1-4	-	CASSLGTTTGEKLFF	TGTGCCAGCAGCCTTGGGACAACCACTGGAGAAAAACTGTTTTTT
TRBD1	TRBV6-1	TRBJ2-3	-	CASSEARGQGKSTSTDTQYF	TGTGCCAGCAGTGAAGCGCGTGGACAGGGGAAGTCAACATCTACAGATACGCAGTATTTT
TRBD2	TRBV7-9	TRBJ2-2	-	CASSTSGLAGIVRELFF	TGTGCCAGCAGCACATCAGGACTAGCGGGAATAGTCCGGGAGCTGTTTTTT
-	TRBV9	TRBJ2-7	-	CASSGGDSYEQYF	TGTGCCAGCAGCGGGGGGGACTCCTACGAGCAGTACTTC
TRBD1	TRBV9	TRBJ2-7	-	CASSVGRGPPLDEQYF	TGTGCCAGCAGCGTTGGCAGGGGGCCTCCCTTAGACGAGCAGTACTTC
-	TRBV5-1	TRBJ2-1	-	CASSLVAENEQFF	TGCGCCAGCAGCTTGGTTGCGGAGAATGAGCAGTTCTTC
-	TRBV7-9	TRBJ2-7	-	CASSLGTDTYF	TGTGCCAGCAGCCTCGGGACTGATACGTACTTC
TRBD2	TRBV7-8	TRBJ2-5	-	CASSLRLAGGEETQYF	TGTGCCAGCAGCTTACGACTAGCGGGAGGGGAAGAGACCCAGTACTTC
-	TRBV19	TRBJ2-2	-	CASSMGRLNGELFF	TGTGCCAGTAGTATGGGCCGGCTCAACGGGGAGCTGTTTTTT